This T cell receptor beta chain was retrieved from a study of T cell responses to AZD1222 COVID-19 vaccine. Worth noting for this clone: The antigen remains undetermined.

Clones were sequenced by immunoSEQ multiplex PCR, and TCRdb holds only the in-frame ones, with some missing. There are 100,000 to 150,000 clones in the sample; 90% occur only once, and 6.9% lies in the top ten. Findings and limits, study-wide: Regions 160-218 and 743-854 dominated among vaccine-associated CD4 TCRs spanning spike.

Germline V gene sequence: CDR1 SEHNR, CDR2 FQNEAQ (reference sequence). Trimming shortened V by 2 bases and J by 4 bases, and 15 bases separated the two germline ends. The CDR3 is made up of 17 amino acids. The genes are TRBV7-9 and TRBJ2-6; D may be TRBD1 or TRBD2 (6 bases each). Here the sequenced sample was peripheral blood, taken on day 0 of AZD1222 vaccination. The receptor comes from an adult in good health. DNA for the CDR3: TGTGCCAGCAGCTTATGGGGGGCTCGAGCCGGGGCCAACGTCCTGACTTTC. It codes for CASSLWGARAGANVLTF.